The clone carrying this T cell receptor beta chain was recorded a few times. What it binds is unknown. This sample stems from a study of cytomegalovirus exposure and HLA in healthy donors. Researchers ran the PCR with 60 Vbeta and 13 Jbeta primers. The method was immunoSEQ multiplex PCR; TCRdb's version includes in-frame clones alone and lacks a portion of them. The sample includes hundreds of thousands of clones, roughly 90% seen only once; the top ten take approximately 2%. V trimming: 3 bases; J trimming: 0 bases; junction bases outside the gene matches: 3. Germline CDR1 and CDR2: MGHRA and YSYEKL. The CDR3 is 15 residues long. Whole-study findings and limits: Later on, an analysis tied approximately 17,000 TCR beta sequences to HLA alleles at 0.05 false discovery rate. Generally TCR sequences proved uncommon, though certain public TCRs appeared in numerous donors.

The sample consisted of PBMCs. The chain links TRBV4-1 to TRBJ2-7, with 9 positions matching TRBD1. This receptor was obtained from a young woman in good health and CMV-seronegative. The CDR3 sequence is CASSQGQGSSYEQYF. CDR3 DNA sequence: TGCGCCAGCAGCCAGGGACAGGGAAGCTCCTACGAGCAGTACTTC.